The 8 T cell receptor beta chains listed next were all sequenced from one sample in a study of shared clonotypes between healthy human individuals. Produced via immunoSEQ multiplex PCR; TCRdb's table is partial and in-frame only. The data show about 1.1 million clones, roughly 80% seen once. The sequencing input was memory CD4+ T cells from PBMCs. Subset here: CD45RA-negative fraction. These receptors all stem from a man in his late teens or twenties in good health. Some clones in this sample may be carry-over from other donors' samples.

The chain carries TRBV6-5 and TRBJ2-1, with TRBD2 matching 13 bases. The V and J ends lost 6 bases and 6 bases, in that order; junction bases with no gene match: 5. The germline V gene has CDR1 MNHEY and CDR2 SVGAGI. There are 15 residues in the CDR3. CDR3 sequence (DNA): TGTGCCAGCAGGTGGACTAGCGGGGGTTCCAATGAGCAGTTCTTC. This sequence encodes CASRWTSGGSNEQFF.

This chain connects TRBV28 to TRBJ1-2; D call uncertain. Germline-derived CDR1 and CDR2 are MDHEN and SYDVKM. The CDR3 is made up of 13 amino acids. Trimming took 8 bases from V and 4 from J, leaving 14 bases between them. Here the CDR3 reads CASQNAGSYGYTF. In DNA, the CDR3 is TGTGCCAGCCAAAACGCGGGTTCCTATGGCTACACCTTC.

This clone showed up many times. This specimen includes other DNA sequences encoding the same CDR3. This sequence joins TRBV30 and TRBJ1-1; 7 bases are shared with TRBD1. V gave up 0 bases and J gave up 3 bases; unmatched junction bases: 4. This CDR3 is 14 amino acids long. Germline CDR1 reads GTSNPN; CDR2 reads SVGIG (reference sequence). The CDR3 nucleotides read TGTGCCTGGAGTGTATCCAGGGGGGACACTGAAGCTTTCTTT. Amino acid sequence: CAWSVSRGDTEAFF.

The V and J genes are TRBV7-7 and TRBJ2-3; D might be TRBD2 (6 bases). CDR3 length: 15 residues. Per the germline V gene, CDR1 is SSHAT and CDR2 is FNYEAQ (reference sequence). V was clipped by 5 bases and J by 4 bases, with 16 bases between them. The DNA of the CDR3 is TGTGCCAGCAGCCTCGGGATGGCGGGATCAGATACGCAGTATTTT. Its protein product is CASSLGMAGSDTQYF.

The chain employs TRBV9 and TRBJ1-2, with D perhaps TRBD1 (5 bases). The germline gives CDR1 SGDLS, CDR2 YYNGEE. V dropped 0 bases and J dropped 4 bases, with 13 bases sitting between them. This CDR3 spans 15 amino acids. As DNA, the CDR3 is TGTGCCAGCAGCGTAGGGCGGCAGGGAGGCTATGGCTACACCTTC. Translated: CASSVGRQGGYGYTF.

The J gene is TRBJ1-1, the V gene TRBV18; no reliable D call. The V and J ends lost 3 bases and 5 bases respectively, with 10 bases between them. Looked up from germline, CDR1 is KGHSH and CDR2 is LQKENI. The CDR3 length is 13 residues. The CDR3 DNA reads TGTGCCAGCTCACCCCAGGTGGAGACTGAAGCTTTCTTT. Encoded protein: CASSPQVETEAFF.

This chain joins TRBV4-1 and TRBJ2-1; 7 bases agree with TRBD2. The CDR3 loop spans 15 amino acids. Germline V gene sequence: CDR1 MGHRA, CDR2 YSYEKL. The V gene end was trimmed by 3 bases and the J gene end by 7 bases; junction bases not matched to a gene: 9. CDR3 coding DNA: TGCGCCAGCAGCCACCTGGAGCGAGCGGGGAATGAGCAGTTCTTC. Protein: CASSHLERAGNEQFF.

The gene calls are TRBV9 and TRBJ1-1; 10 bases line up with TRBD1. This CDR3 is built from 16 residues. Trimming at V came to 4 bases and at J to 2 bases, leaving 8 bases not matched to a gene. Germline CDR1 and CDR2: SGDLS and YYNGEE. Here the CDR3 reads CASSPRTGGLNTEAFF. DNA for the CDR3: TGTGCCAGCAGCCCTCGGACAGGGGGATTAAACACTGAAGCTTTCTTT.